Shown below are 31 T cell receptor beta chains from a single sample sequenced in a study of post-analysis software for immune sequencing data. Study-level findings and limits: There were five or six TRBV segments more frequent in patients than controls, and TRBV5-6, TRBV5-1 and TRBV20-1 were among them.

Antigen specificity for these receptors is unknown. Sequencing libraries made from TCR beta cDNA carried unique molecular identifiers. Via MiXCR, TCRdb re-called the PCR reads, giving one row per CDR3 protein. This table holds 450,000 to 650,000 distinct CDR3 sequences, 44% found once. Sequencing was carried out using blood. Receptors were obtained from a girl between 10 and 17 years old with multiple sclerosis.

The gene calls are TRBV12-3 or TRBV12-4 and TRBJ2-5; D is possibly TRBD2 (7 bases). Matching the DNA end better, TRBJ2-7 makes the J call doubtful. There are 15 residues in the CDR3. The CDR3 reads CASSPGGRGAYEQYF. The CDR3 DNA reads as TGTGCCAGCAGTCCGGGGGGAAGGGGGGCCTACGAGCAGTACTTC.

The chain recombines TRBV10-3 with TRBJ2-3; maybe TRBD1 (5 bases). CDR1 ENHRY and CDR2 SYGVKD come from the germline V gene. The CDR3 contains 12 residues. V was trimmed by 11 bases and J by 6 bases, leaving 15 bases between them. The CDR3 coding sequence is TGTGCCTCCGGGCAGGGCTCGGATACGCAGTATTTT. It is translated as CASGQGSDTQYF.

This clonotype was seen more than once but under ten times. The chain joins TRBV4-1 to TRBJ1-5; D gene ambiguous. The V end lost 1 base, the J end lost 0 bases, and 7 bases lay between the germline ends. There are 15 residues in the CDR3. Germline loops: CDR1 MGHRA, CDR2 YSYEKL. For the CDR3, the DNA is TGCGCCAGCAGCCAAGTTGGGAATAGCAATCAGCCCCAGCATTTT. Translation gives CASSQVGNSNQPQHF.

The chain combines TRBV10-3 with TRBJ2-1, with D maybe TRBD1 (6 bases). The CDR3 loop spans 15 amino acids. Germline V gene lookup returns CDR1 ENHRY and CDR2 SYGVKD. Between the trimmed V and J ends, which lost 0 bases and 9 bases, there was a span of 15 bases. This CDR3 reads CAISESGTTGSEQFF. The DNA for the CDR3 is TGTGCCATCAGTGAGTCGGGGACCACAGGGAGTGAGCAGTTCTTC.

J is TRBJ2-1 and V is TRBV20-1; 9 bases are shared with TRBD1. The last part of the DNA fits TRBJ2-7 better; the J call may be wrong. Germline loops: CDR1 DFQATT, CDR2 SNEGSKA (reference sequence). The CDR3 runs to 13 residues. The CDR3 bases are TGCAGTGCCCTTGGGGGACAGGGAAATGAGCAGTACTTC. Translated, it gives CSALGGQGNEQYF.

The chain uses TRBV5-1 and TRBJ2-1, with a tentative D call TRBD1 (5 bases). The CDR3 length is 14 residues. V was clipped by 0 bases and J by 10 bases, with 14 bases between them. The germline V gene encodes CDR1 SGHRS and CDR2 YFSETQ. The CDR3, as DNA: TGCGCCAGCAGCTTGGAGGGCAGGGCGGACGAGCAGTTCTTC. Protein product: CASSLEGRADEQFF.

This clonotype was seen a handful of times. The CDR3 reads CASTTGRTSGGYQETQYF. CDR3 DNA sequence: TGTGCCAGCACCACGGGGCGGACTAGCGGGGGGTACCAAGAGACCCAGTACTTC. This rearrangement joins TRBV7-6 to TRBJ2-5; TRBD2 matches at 14 bases. The V segment lost 7 bases and the J segment 0 bases; nucleotides outside the gene matches: 10. Germline loops: CDR1 SGHVS, CDR2 FNYEAQ. The CDR3 runs 18 residues.

CDR3 DNA sequence: TGTGCCAGCCCCGAAGCTTTCTTT. Its translation is CASPEAFF. The chain uses TRBV13 and TRBJ1-1; D gene unclear. This CDR3 has 8 residues. The germline V and J ends were trimmed by 8 bases and 8 bases, with 3 bases remaining between them. The germline V gene encodes CDR1 PRHDT and CDR2 FYEKMQ (reference sequence).

This CDR3 is CASSSRERGTQYF. The CDR3 DNA reads TGTGCCAGCAGCTCCCGAGAACGGGGGACCCAGTACTTC. This sequence joins TRBV7-9 and TRBJ2-5; D perhaps matches TRBD2 (5 bases). Germline V gives CDR1 SEHNR, CDR2 FQNEAQ (reference sequence). V lost 4 bases to trimming and J lost 7 bases, with 13 bases between them. The CDR3 runs 13 residues. The full variable domain, completed using reference TRBV7-9 and TRBJ2-5, is DTGVSQNPRHKITKRGQNVTFRCDPISEHNRLYWYRQTLGQGPEFLTYFQNEAQLEKSRLLSDRFSAERPKGSFSTLEIQRTEQGDSAMYLCASSSRERGTQYFGPGTRLLVL.

Here the CDR3 DNA reads TGCAGTGCTAGGGGTTTAGACAGGGGGCAAGAGACCCAGTACTTC. The encoded protein is CSARGLDRGQETQYF. The gene calls are TRBV20-1 and TRBJ2-5; 9 nucleotides align to TRBD1. The trim removed 3 bases at V and 2 bases at J, leaving 7 bases unmatched. This CDR3 spans 15 amino acids. Germline CDR1 DFQATT, CDR2 SNEGSKA (reference sequence).

In this sample, this clonotype turned up a few times. The chain is built from TRBV27 and TRBJ1-4; 10 bases align to TRBD1. Trimming at V came to 6 bases and at J to 7 bases, leaving 8 bases not matched to a gene. The germline gives CDR1 MNHEY, CDR2 SMNVEV (reference sequence). The CDR3 totals 15 residues. The CDR3 bases are TGTGCCAGCAGCTCGAGGGACAGGGGAGGTGAAAAACTGTTTTTT. It translates to CASSSRDRGGEKLFF. Full variable domain (outside the CDR3, taken from reference TRBV27 and TRBJ1-4): EAQVTQNPRYLITVTGKKLTVTCSQNMNHEYMSWYRQDPGLGLRQIYYSMNVEVTDKGDVPEGYKVSRKEKRNFPLILESPSPNQTSLYFCASSSRDRGGEKLFFGSGTQLSVL.

The gene calls are TRBV16 and TRBJ2-1; 7 bases map to TRBD1. V trimming: 4 bases; J trimming: 7 bases; junction bases outside the gene matches: 10. The CDR3 has 15 amino acids. Germline CDR1 is KGHSY and CDR2 is FQNENV. The CDR3 DNA is TGTGCCAGCAGCCCGTCAAGGGGGCGCGGGAATGAGCAGTTCTTC. It is translated as CASSPSRGRGNEQFF. The full variable domain, completed using reference TRBV16 and TRBJ2-1, is GEEVAQTPKHLVRGEGQKAKLYCAPIKGHSYVFWYQQVLKNEFKFLISFQNENVFDETGMPKERFSAKCLPNSPCSLEIQATKLEDSAVYFCASSPSRGRGNEQFFGPGTRLTVL.

This chain connects TRBV5-1 to TRBJ1-1, with D possibly TRBD1 on 5 matching bases. Germline-derived CDR1 and CDR2 are SGHRS and YFSETQ. Trimming took 0 bases from V and 5 from J, leaving 11 bases between them. There are 14 residues in the CDR3. CDR3 loop: CASSLDRFGTEAFF. The DNA of the CDR3 is TGCGCCAGCAGCTTGGACAGGTTTGGTACTGAAGCTTTCTTT.

The chain has TRBV10-3 and TRBJ1-2, with D uncertain. Germline V gene lookup returns CDR1 ENHRY and CDR2 SYGVKD. The CDR3 is 14 residues long. Trimming left V 3 bases short and J 12 bases short, with 20 bases between. The CDR3 reads CAISDPMQDRFHTF. The CDR3 DNA is TGTGCCATCAGTGACCCAATGCAGGATCGGTTCCACACCTTC.

The DNA for the CDR3 is TGTGCCAGCAGCTTTCGGGGAGATACGCAGTATTTT. Residues: CASSFRGDTQYF. J is TRBJ2-3 and V is TRBV11-2; D might be TRBD2 (5 bases). The CDR3 is 12 residues long. CDR1 and CDR2 (germline): SGHAT, FQNNGV. The germline V and J ends were trimmed by 3 bases and 5 bases, with 6 bases remaining between them.

V gene TRBV7-2 combines with J gene TRBJ2-3, with D possibly matching TRBD1 (6 bases). V gave up 4 bases and J gave up 2 bases, with 16 bases separating them. The germline V gene encodes CDR1 SGHTA and CDR2 FQGNSA. The CDR3 extends over 16 amino acids. The CDR3 DNA reads as TGTGCCAGCAGCTCCCCCGCGGACAGCCTCACAGATACGCAGTATTTT. It is translated as CASSSPADSLTDTQYF.

The table lists this clonotype with many counts. The V gene is TRBV7-9, the J gene TRBJ2-5; 7 nucleotides agree with TRBD1. V dropped 5 bases and J dropped 1; count of bases not matched to a gene: 4. Per germline, CDR1 SEHNR and CDR2 FQNEAQ (reference sequence). The CDR3 has 14 residues. The CDR3 loop reads CASSHRGPQETQYF. CDR3 in DNA: TGTGCCAGCAGCCACAGGGGCCCCCAAGAGACCCAGTACTTC.

This chain connects TRBV12-3 or TRBV12-4 to TRBJ2-3; the D gene is possibly TRBD2 (7 bases). V was clipped by 3 bases and J by 2 bases, with 18 bases between them. CDR3 length equals 17 residues. The CDR3 protein is CASSFGTWGGTTDTQYF. The CDR3 coding sequence is TGTGCCAGCAGTTTTGGGACCTGGGGGGGCACCACAGATACGCAGTATTTT.

Here the CDR3 reads CASSLGMGLEFRDEQFF. CDR3 bases: TGTGCCAGCAGCTTAGGCATGGGACTAGAGTTTAGGGATGAGCAGTTCTTC. V gene TRBV7-2 combines with J gene TRBJ2-1, with TRBD2 identical over 8 bases. V was clipped by 1 base and J by 8 bases; unmatched bases: 13. The CDR3 length is 17 residues. Germline V lookup: CDR1 SGHTA, CDR2 FQGNSA.

This clonotype was detected a few times. The V call is TRBV12-3 or TRBV12-4, the J call TRBJ1-2; D is uncertain. This CDR3 contains 15 residues. With 4 bases removed from V and 8 bases from J, the gap between germline ends came to 20 bases. The DNA for the CDR3 is TGTGCCAGCAGTTCATGGGCTTCGGGAACTTACGGCTACACCTTC. Translation: CASSSWASGTYGYTF.

This clonotype came up a few times. The chain uses TRBV9 and TRBJ2-7; 8 bases align to TRBD1. Germline V CDR1 and CDR2: SGDLS, YYNGEE. The CDR3 consists of 15 residues. V dropped 0 bases and J dropped 2; count of bases not matched to a gene: 4. The CDR3 reads CASSVGQGAAYEQYF. Here the CDR3 DNA reads TGTGCCAGCAGCGTAGGGCAGGGGGCCGCCTACGAGCAGTACTTC.

The chain couples TRBV10-3 to TRBJ2-5; maybe TRBD2 (6 bases). The CDR3 runs to 15 residues. V lost 4 bases and J lost 5, with 17 bases in between. Germline loops: CDR1 ENHRY, CDR2 SYGVKD. The CDR3 region is CAISVQRGSGETQYF. CDR3 coding DNA: TGTGCCATCAGTGTTCAGAGAGGGAGCGGGGAGACCCAGTACTTC.

This sequence joins TRBV10-2 and TRBJ2-7; D call uncertain. The germline V gene has CDR1 WSHSY and CDR2 SAAADI. V gave up 3 bases and J gave up 0 bases, with 9 bases separating them. This CDR3 spans 14 amino acids. The CDR3 coding sequence is TGCGCCAGCAGTGACCGAAAAAGCTCCTACGAGCAGTACTTC. It codes for CASSDRKSSYEQYF.

V is TRBV11-3 and J is TRBJ2-7; D is uncertain. Trimming took off 5 bases at V and 0 bases at J, with 14 bases between the two ends. Looked up from germline, CDR1 is SGHNT and CDR2 is YENEEA. The CDR3 length is 15 residues. The CDR3 loop is CASSHRARSSYEQYF. DNA of the CDR3: TGTGCCAGCAGCCACCGGGCCAGAAGCTCCTACGAGCAGTACTTC.

This clonotype was found many times. The rearrangement links TRBV6-5 to TRBJ1-4; 8 bases line up with TRBD1. The CDR3 has 15 amino acids. Germline CDR1 and CDR2: MNHEY and SVGAGI. Trimming at V came to 0 bases and at J to 7 bases, leaving 4 bases not matched to a gene. The CDR3 nucleotides are TGTGCCAGCAGTTACTCCCCGGGACAGGTTGAAAAACTGTTTTTT. This codes for CASSYSPGQVEKLFF.

With regard to this clonotype: At one end, the junction sequence differs from germline, possibly due to a read error. The chain uses TRBV5-1 and TRBJ2-1, with 7 bases identical to TRBD2. The CDR3 has 12 residues. Germline CDR1 and CDR2: SGHRS and YFSETQ. The CDR3 DNA reads as TGTGCCAGCAGTTTGTCCGGGGGGGAGCAGTTCTTC. Its protein product is CASSLSGGEQFF.

The V gene is TRBV10-3, the J gene TRBJ2-7, with 9 nucleotides matching TRBD1. Germline CDR1 ENHRY, CDR2 SYGVKD. V lost 3 bases to trimming and J lost 4 bases; unmatched junction nucleotides: 7. The CDR3 spans 15 residues. CDR3 in amino acids: CAISEGQGTTYEQYF. The CDR3 bases are TGTGCCATCAGTGAAGGACAGGGGACTACGTACGAGCAGTACTTC.

This clonotype was observed a few times. This chain joins TRBV10-1 and TRBJ2-7, with TRBD1 identical over 7 bases. CDR3 size: 14 residues. Trimming removed 0 bases from V and 1 base from J; junction bases left unmatched: 0. Germline CDR1 and CDR2: WNHNN and SYGVQD (reference sequence). Here the CDR3 DNA reads TGCGCCAGCAGTGAGTCGGGACAGTCCTACGAGCAGTACTTC. Its translation is CASSESGQSYEQYF.

This clonotype is a singleton in its sample. The rearrangement joins TRBV20-1 to TRBJ1-1, with 8 nucleotides matching TRBD1. Unmatched junction bases numbered 8, after V lost 6 bases and J lost 8 bases. Germline values: CDR1 DFQATT, CDR2 SNEGSKA (reference sequence). The CDR3 covers 12 residues. The CDR3 sequence: CSARTGYLEAFF. In DNA form, the CDR3 reads TGCAGTGCACGGACAGGGTATCTCGAAGCTTTCTTT.

In this sample, this clonotype turned up a few times. The chain employs TRBV24-1 and TRBJ2-3, with D perhaps matching TRBD2 (5 bases). The germline V gene has CDR1 KGHDR and CDR2 SFDVKD. The CDR3 is made up of 16 amino acids. V shed 6 bases and J shed 0 bases, with 15 bases lying between them. The CDR3 DNA reads as TGTGCCACCAGTCCCCCACTAGGTGCAAGCACAGATACGCAGTATTTT. Translation: CATSPPLGASTDTQYF.

This chain joins TRBV2 and TRBJ2-7, with D possibly matching TRBD2 (7 bases). The J call may not be correct, given that the DNA end is closer to TRBJ2-4. Germline V gives CDR1 SNHLY, CDR2 FYNNEI. This CDR3 spans 15 amino acids. The CDR3 DNA sequence: TGTGCCAGCAGTGGAGGGGGAGGGTATCCAAACATTCAGTACTTC. This translates into CASSGGGGYPNIQYF.